The 29 T cell receptor beta chains below were found in one sample sequenced in a study of OX40 agonist ivuxolimab in advanced cancers. Library method: the immunoSEQ multiplex PCR assay. The table was pulled from immuneACCESS by TCRdb, which kept in-frame rearrangements only. Such tables lose some clones; where checked, under half of the loss comes from unresolved V genes, and the rest has no known cause. A total of about 110,000 clones appear in this sample, approximately 90% of them only once. The ten biggest clones cover 0.66% of the sample. The input for sequencing was CD4+ or CD8+ T cells sorted from blood, taken in a trial of the OX40 agonist ivuxolimab. The receptors were sampled from an adult with an advanced solid tumor such as melanoma, head and neck, liver or kidney cancer.

This chain links TRBV10-1 with TRBJ2-1; TRBD2 matches at 7 bases. The germline V gene has CDR1 WNHNN and CDR2 SYGVQD (reference sequence). This CDR3 comprises 16 residues. V lost 0 bases, J lost 9 bases, and 11 bases stayed unmatched. CDR3 sequence: CASSESGGLGGFEQFF. The CDR3 DNA is TGCGCCAGCAGTGAGTCGGGAGGACTAGGTGGGTTTGAGCAGTTCTTC.

The chain links TRBV30 to TRBJ1-1, with D perhaps matching TRBD1 (6 bases). V was cut by 0 bases and J by 10 bases, with 15 bases left in between. The CDR3 extends over 13 amino acids. Germline V gives CDR1 GTSNPN, CDR2 SVGIG (reference sequence). CDR3 sequence reads: CAWSVLGGFGAFF. CDR3 DNA sequence: TGTGCCTGGAGTGTATTAGGGGGGTTTGGAGCTTTCTTT.

This chain connects TRBV6-6 to TRBJ1-2; 9 bases map to TRBD1. The ends lost 8 bases at V and 7 bases at J; junction bases unmatched: 8. Germline assignment: CDR1 MNHNY and CDR2 SVGAGI (reference sequence). The CDR3 sequence is 13 residues long. In DNA form, the CDR3 reads TGTGCCAGCGGGGGGGGACAGGGATCTGGCTACACCTTC. It translates to CASGGGQGSGYTF.

The chain couples TRBV2 to TRBJ1-1, with 11 bases aligning to TRBD1. CDR3 length: 17 amino acids. Germline V CDR1 and CDR2: SNHLY, FYNNEI. J was trimmed by 0 bases and V by 8 bases; bases with no gene match: 11. The CDR3 nucleotides read TGTGCCAGCGGCTCGAGGGACAGGGGGGACATGAACACTGAAGCTTTCTTT. Translating it yields CASGSRDRGDMNTEAFF.

The chain employs TRBV7-2 and TRBJ2-2, with TRBD1 matching over 9 bases. This CDR3 comprises 16 residues. J gave up 7 bases and V 6 bases, and 12 bases lay outside the gene matches. The germline V gene encodes CDR1 SGHTA and CDR2 FQGNSA. CDR3 in amino acids: CASRTTGGAGIGELFF. The CDR3 region has the DNA TGTGCCAGCAGAACAACAGGGGGCGCGGGGATCGGGGAGCTGTTTTTT. The variable domain in full, with the rest retrieved from reference TRBV7-2 and TRBJ2-2, is GAGVSQSPSNKVTEKGKDVELRCDPISGHTALYWYRQSLGQGLEFLIYFQGNSAPDKSGLPSDRFSAERTGGSVSTLTIQRTQQEDSAVYLCASRTTGGAGIGELFFGEGSRLTVL.

This sequence joins TRBV6-5 and TRBJ1-2, with D tentatively TRBD1 (6 bases). The CDR3 spans 14 residues. V was pared by 5 bases and J by 10 bases, with 20 bases between. Germline CDR1 reads MNHEY; CDR2 reads SVGAGI. For the CDR3, the DNA is TGTGCCAGCAGTATCGTGGGGGCCGATAGGATCTACACCTTC. Translating it yields CASSIVGADRIYTF.

The CDR3 protein is CASGQGDQPQHF. The CDR3 bases are TGTGCCAGCGGACAGGGGGATCAGCCCCAGCATTTT. The chain joins TRBV27 to TRBJ1-5; TRBD1 agrees at 10 bases. The CDR3 runs to 12 residues. From germline, CDR1 is MNHEY and CDR2 SMNVEV (reference sequence). Unmatched junction bases numbered 0, after V lost 8 bases and J lost 5 bases.

Here the CDR3 DNA reads TGTGCCTCAAAACCCCGGGAAAACTATGGCTACACCTTC. It yields the protein CASKPRENYGYTF. This chain links TRBV6-6 with TRBJ1-2; D is unresolved. The CDR3 is 13 residues long. V shed 11 bases and J shed 2 bases, with 15 bases lying between them. Germline CDR1 MNHNY, CDR2 SVGAGI (reference sequence).

The V call is TRBV9, the J call TRBJ2-7, with TRBD2 identical over 15 bases. CDR3 size: 18 residues. With V trimmed by 0 bases and J by 0 bases, 4 bases remained unmatched. Germline values: CDR1 SGDLS, CDR2 YYNGEE. The CDR3 region has the DNA TGTGCCAGCAGCGTAGGGACTAGCGGGAGGGCGAGCTCCTACGAGCAGTACTTC. Residues: CASSVGTSGRASSYEQYF.

V usage is TRBV11-3 and J usage is TRBJ2-5; D is perhaps TRBD1 (6 bases). The germline V gene encodes CDR1 SGHNT and CDR2 YENEEA. The CDR3 spans 16 residues. Trimming removed 4 bases at V and 5 bases at J, with 20 bases between. The CDR3 DNA is TGTGCCAGCAGCTCCGGGACACCCGCCCGGATTGAGACCCAGTACTTC. It translates to CASSSGTPARIETQYF.

The V call is TRBV7-8, the J call TRBJ2-5; D is perhaps TRBD2 (7 bases). The V gene lost 5 bases and the J gene lost 5 bases, with 18 bases spanning the gap. Germline CDR1 and CDR2: SGHVS and FQNEAQ. The CDR3 covers 15 residues. The CDR3 nucleotides are TGTGCCAGCAGCCCCCGGACTAGTGACAGGGAGACCCAGTACTTC. This codes for CASSPRTSDRETQYF.

The chain combines TRBV6-1 with TRBJ1-4, with D perhaps TRBD1 (5 bases). The CDR3 runs 13 residues. The germline V gene encodes CDR1 MNHNS and CDR2 SASEGT. The germline V and J ends were trimmed by 7 bases and 5 bases, with 11 bases remaining between them. The CDR3 protein is CASTPSGNEKLFF. CDR3 sequence (DNA): TGTGCCAGCACTCCGTCAGGGAATGAAAAACTGTTTTTT.

This chain joins TRBV7-3 and TRBJ2-3; 13 nucleotides agree with TRBD2. CDR3 length equals 19 residues. Germline V gene data show CDR1 as SGHTA and CDR2 as FQGTGA. V was pared by 1 base and J by 2 bases, with 9 bases of the junction left unmatched. The CDR3 here is CASSLIAGTSGDNTDTQYF. The CDR3 region has the DNA TGTGCCAGCAGCTTAATTGCGGGGACTAGCGGGGACAACACAGATACGCAGTATTTT. The full variable domain, rest sourced from reference TRBV7-3 and TRBJ2-3, is GAGVSQTPSNKVTEKGKYVELRCDPISGHTALYWYRQSLGQGPEFLIYFQGTGAADDSGLPNDRFFAVRPEGSVSTLKIQRTERGDSAVYLCASSLIAGTSGDNTDTQYFGPGTRLTVL.

This clone has only a few counts. This rearrangement joins TRBV30 to TRBJ2-7; D ambiguous. This CDR3 has 14 amino acids. V was cut by 0 bases and J by 2 bases, with 11 bases left in between. CDR1 and CDR2 (germline): GTSNPN, SVGIG (reference sequence). In DNA form, the CDR3 reads TGTGCCTGGAGTGTACGTGACTTGACCTACGAGCAGTACTTC. It codes for CAWSVRDLTYEQYF.

V gene TRBV6-1 combines with J gene TRBJ1-5; D unclear. Per the germline V gene, CDR1 is MNHNS and CDR2 is SASEGT. The CDR3 has 13 amino acids. The V gene lost 3 bases and the J gene lost 3 bases, with 6 bases spanning the gap. The CDR3, as DNA: TGTGCCAGCAGTGATGCCCCCAATCAGCCCCAGCATTTT. It is translated as CASSDAPNQPQHF.

CDR3 amino acids: CASSADRSKNIQYF. DNA of the CDR3: TGTGCCAGCAGCGCAGACAGGAGCAAAAACATTCAGTACTTC. The chain uses TRBV7-8 and TRBJ2-4; tentative D call: TRBD1 (6 bases). Germline CDR1 is SGHVS and CDR2 is FQNEAQ. V dropped 5 bases and J dropped 3 bases, with 11 bases sitting between them. CDR3 size: 14 residues.

This clone showed up just once. The V and J genes are TRBV18 and TRBJ2-1; D unresolved. With 0 bases removed from V and 9 bases from J, the gap between germline ends came to 15 bases. The CDR3 extends over 15 amino acids. Looked up from germline, CDR1 is KGHSH and CDR2 is LQKENI. CDR3 nucleotides: TGTGCCAGCTCACCACCAGCCCCCACTAAGGGTGAGCAGTTCTTC. It encodes CASSPPAPTKGEQFF.

The chain recombines TRBV5-4 with TRBJ2-7; D may be TRBD1 (6 bases). Deletions cut 4 bases from V and 6 bases from J, with 14 bases between. In germline, CDR1 is SGHNT, CDR2 YYREEE (reference sequence). The CDR3 has 13 amino acids. The CDR3 region is CASSRPDRSEQYF. CDR3 DNA sequence: TGTGCCAGCAGCCGCCCGGACAGATCCGAGCAGTACTTC.

This clone has a single count. The sample holds other DNA sequences that translate to the same CDR3. This chain links TRBV2 with TRBJ1-1, with D perhaps matching TRBD1 (6 bases). The V gene lost 1 base and the J gene lost 5 bases, with 8 bases spanning the gap. Germline V CDR1 and CDR2: SNHLY, FYNNEI. This CDR3 is built from 13 residues. The chain's CDR3 is CASSEDRGTEAFF. CDR3 in DNA: TGTGCCAGCAGTGAAGATAGGGGGACTGAAGCTTTCTTT.

The DNA of the CDR3 is TGTGCCAGCAGCCCGTCGGTAGCGGGGGGCTTCTCTGCTAGGGAGACCCAGTACTTC. This encodes CASSPSVAGGFSARETQYF. The V and J genes are TRBV7-3 and TRBJ2-5, with 10 bases fitting TRBD2. The trim removed 5 bases at V and 5 bases at J, leaving 20 bases unmatched. CDR3 size: 19 residues. CDR1 is SGHTA, CDR2 FQGTGA, per germline.

The CDR3 DNA is TGTGCCAGCAGCCGACTAGCGGGGGCTAGCACAGATACGCAGTATTTT. Amino acid sequence: CASSRLAGASTDTQYF. The chain is built from TRBV13 and TRBJ2-3; 12 nucleotides align to TRBD2. J gave up 0 bases and V 5 bases, and 3 bases lay outside the gene matches. CDR3 size: 16 residues. Germline values: CDR1 PRHDT, CDR2 FYEKMQ (reference sequence).

The chain joins TRBV10-3 to TRBJ2-5; TRBD2 is a possible D gene (5 bases). The CDR3 loop spans 14 amino acids. In germline, CDR1 is ENHRY, CDR2 SYGVKD. Trimming took 2 bases from V and 1 from J, leaving 8 bases between them. CDR3 amino acids: CAISERTVQETQYF. Here the CDR3 DNA reads TGTGCCATCAGTGAGAGGACTGTCCAAGAGACCCAGTACTTC.

The chain links TRBV19 to TRBJ1-5; TRBD1 aligns across 9 bases. The germline CDR1 and CDR2 sequences are LNHDA and SQIVND (reference sequence). The J segment lost 7 bases and the V segment lost 8 bases, leaving 12 bases of the junction unmatched. This CDR3 is 15 amino acids long. In nucleotides, the CDR3 is TGTGCCAGTCGGCGGGACAGGGCGGGAAGGCAGCCCCAGCATTTT. Translating gives CASRRDRAGRQPQHF.

In this sample, this clone turned up a few times. A junction boundary mismatches the germline segment, possibly from a read error. The V and J genes are TRBV2 and TRBJ2-7; D gene ambiguous. Germline CDR1 SNHLY, CDR2 FYNNEI. The CDR3 sequence is 12 residues long. CDR3 sequence (DNA): TGTGCCAGCAGTGTGGGTTCCTCCGAGCAGTACTTC. Its protein is CASSVGSSEQYF.

The CDR3 DNA reads as TGTGCCAGCAGTCAGAGCGGGACGATCAATGAGCAGTTCTTC. It translates to CASSQSGTINEQFF. This rearrangement joins TRBV7-6 to TRBJ2-1; TRBD2 matches 7 bases. This CDR3 spans 14 amino acids. The V segment lost 6 bases and the J segment 6 bases; nucleotides outside the gene matches: 8. Germline-derived CDR1 and CDR2 are SGHVS and FNYEAQ.

The chain carries TRBV7-3 and TRBJ2-3; the match to TRBD1 covers 8 bases. From germline, CDR1 is SGHTA and CDR2 FQGTGA. This CDR3 is built from 16 residues. J lost 0 bases, V lost 5 bases, and 7 bases had no gene match. CDR3 sequence (DNA): TGTGCCAGCAGCATCCGACAGGGGCTAAGCACAGATACGCAGTATTTT. Encoded protein: CASSIRQGLSTDTQYF.

V and J are TRBV2 and TRBJ1-4; D remains unclear. Per germline, CDR1 SNHLY and CDR2 FYNNEI. The CDR3 is made up of 14 amino acids. Trimming shortened V by 4 bases and J by 0 bases, and 6 bases separated the two germline ends. Here the CDR3 reads CASSGGATNEKLFF. The CDR3 DNA follows: TGTGCCAGCAGTGGAGGTGCAACTAATGAAAAACTGTTTTTT.

V usage is TRBV19 and J usage is TRBJ2-3, with 8 bases that match TRBD1. This CDR3 has 15 amino acids. The V and J ends lost 6 bases and 4 bases, in that order; junction bases with no gene match: 9. The germline gives CDR1 LNHDA, CDR2 SQIVND (reference sequence). In DNA, the CDR3 is TGTGCCAGTAGCAGGACAGGGCCGGCAGCAGATACGCAGTATTTT. Amino acids: CASSRTGPAADTQYF.

The chain couples TRBV30 to TRBJ1-1; possible D gene TRBD1, 6 bases. V was cut by 3 bases and J by 3 bases, with 11 bases left in between. This CDR3 comprises 13 residues. Germline V gives CDR1 GTSNPN, CDR2 SVGIG (reference sequence). CDR3 region: CAWRTTGYTEAFF. Here the CDR3 DNA reads TGTGCCTGGAGAACTACAGGGTACACTGAAGCTTTCTTT.